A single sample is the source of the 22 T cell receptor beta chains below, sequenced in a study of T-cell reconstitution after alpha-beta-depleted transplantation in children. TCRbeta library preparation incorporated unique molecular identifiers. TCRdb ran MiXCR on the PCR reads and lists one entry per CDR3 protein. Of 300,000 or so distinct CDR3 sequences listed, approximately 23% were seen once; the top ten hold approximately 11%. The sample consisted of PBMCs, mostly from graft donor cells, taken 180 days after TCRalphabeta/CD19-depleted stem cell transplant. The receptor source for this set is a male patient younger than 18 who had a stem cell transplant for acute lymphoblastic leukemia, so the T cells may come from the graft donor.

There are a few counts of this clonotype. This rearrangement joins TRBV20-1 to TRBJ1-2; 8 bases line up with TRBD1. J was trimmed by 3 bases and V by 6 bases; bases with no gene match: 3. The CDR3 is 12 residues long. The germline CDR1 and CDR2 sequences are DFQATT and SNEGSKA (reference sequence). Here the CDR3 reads CSAHRGYYGYTF. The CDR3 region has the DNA TGCAGTGCCCACAGGGGGTACTATGGCTACACCTTC.

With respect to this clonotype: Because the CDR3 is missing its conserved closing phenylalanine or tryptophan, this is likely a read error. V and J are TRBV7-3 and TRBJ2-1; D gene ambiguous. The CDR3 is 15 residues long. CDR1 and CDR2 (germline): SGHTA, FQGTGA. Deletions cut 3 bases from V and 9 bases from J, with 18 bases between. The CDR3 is CASSFKNKGFGEQFL. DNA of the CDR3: TGTGCCAGCAGCTTCAAAAATAAGGGATTCGGTGAGCAGTTCCTC.

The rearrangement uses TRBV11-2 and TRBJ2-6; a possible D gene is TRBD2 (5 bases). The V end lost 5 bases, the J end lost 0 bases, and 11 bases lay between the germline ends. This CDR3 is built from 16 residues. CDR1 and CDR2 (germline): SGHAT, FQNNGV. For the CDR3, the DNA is TGTGCCAGCAGCGGAGGTCGGGGCTCTGGGGCCAACGTCCTGACTTTC. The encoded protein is CASSGGRGSGANVLTF.

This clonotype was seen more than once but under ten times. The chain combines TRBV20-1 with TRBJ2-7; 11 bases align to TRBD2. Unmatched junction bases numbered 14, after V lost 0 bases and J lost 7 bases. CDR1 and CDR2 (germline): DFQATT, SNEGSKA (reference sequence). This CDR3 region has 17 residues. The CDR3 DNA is TGCAGTGCTAGAGATAGGGTTAGCGGGAGGGCCTCAATGGAGCAGTACTTC. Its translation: CSARDRVSGRASMEQYF.

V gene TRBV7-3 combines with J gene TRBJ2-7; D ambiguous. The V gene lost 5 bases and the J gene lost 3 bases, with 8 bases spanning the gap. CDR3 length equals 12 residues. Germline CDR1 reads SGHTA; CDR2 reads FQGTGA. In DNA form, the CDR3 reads TGTGCCAGCAGCGAACCGGGCTACGAGCAGTACTTC. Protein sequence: CASSEPGYEQYF.

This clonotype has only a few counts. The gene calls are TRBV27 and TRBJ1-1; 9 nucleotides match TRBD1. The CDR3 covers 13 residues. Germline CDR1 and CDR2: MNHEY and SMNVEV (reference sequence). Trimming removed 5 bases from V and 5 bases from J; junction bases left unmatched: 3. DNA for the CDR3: TGTGCCAGCAGTCCGACAGGGGGAACTGAAGCTTTCTTT. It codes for CASSPTGGTEAFF.

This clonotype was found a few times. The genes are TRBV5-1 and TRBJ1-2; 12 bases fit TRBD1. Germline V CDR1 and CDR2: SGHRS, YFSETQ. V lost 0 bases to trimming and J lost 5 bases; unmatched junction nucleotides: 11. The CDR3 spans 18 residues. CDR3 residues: CASSLVPAGQGAPYGYTF. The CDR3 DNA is TGCGCCAGCAGCTTGGTCCCCGCGGGACAGGGGGCTCCTTATGGCTACACCTTC.

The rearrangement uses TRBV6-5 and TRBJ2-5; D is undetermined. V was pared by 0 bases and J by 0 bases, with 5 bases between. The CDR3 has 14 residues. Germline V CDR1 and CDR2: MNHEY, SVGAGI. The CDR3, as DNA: TGTGCCAGCAGTTACTCAGGGAACCAAGAGACCCAGTACTTC. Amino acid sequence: CASSYSGNQETQYF.

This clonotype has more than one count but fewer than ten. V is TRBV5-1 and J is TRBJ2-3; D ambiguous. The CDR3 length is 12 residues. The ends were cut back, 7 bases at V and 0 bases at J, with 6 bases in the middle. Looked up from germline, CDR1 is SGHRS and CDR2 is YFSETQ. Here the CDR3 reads CASRFSTDTQYF. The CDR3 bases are TGCGCCAGCCGATTTAGCACAGATACGCAGTATTTT. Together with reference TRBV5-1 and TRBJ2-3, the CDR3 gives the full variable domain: KAGVTQTPRYLIKTRGQQVTLSCSPISGHRSVSWYQQTPGQGLQFLFEYFSETQRNKGNFPGRFSGRQFSNSRSEMNVSTLELGDSALYLCASRFSTDTQYFGPGTRLTVL.

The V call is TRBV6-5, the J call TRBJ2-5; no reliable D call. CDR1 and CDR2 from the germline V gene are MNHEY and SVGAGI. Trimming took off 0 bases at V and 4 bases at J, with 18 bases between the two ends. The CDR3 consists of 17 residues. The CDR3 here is CASSYSSPGRSGETQYF. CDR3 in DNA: TGTGCCAGCAGTTACTCGAGTCCAGGAAGAAGTGGAGAGACCCAGTACTTC.

CDR3 protein: CASSLRTGPSTEAFF. For the CDR3, the DNA is TGTGCCAGCAGCCTTCGGACAGGGCCGAGCACTGAAGCTTTCTTT. The chain recombines TRBV3-1 with TRBJ1-1, with 8 bases matching TRBD1. Germline values: CDR1 LGHDT, CDR2 YNNKEL (reference sequence). The CDR3 is 15 amino acids. The J segment lost 4 bases and the V segment lost 4 bases, leaving 8 bases of the junction unmatched. The variable domain in full, with the rest retrieved from reference TRBV3-1 and TRBJ1-1, is DTAVSQTPKYLVTQMGNDKSIKCEQNLGHDTMYWYKQDSKKFLKIMFSYNNKELIINETVPNRFSPKSPDKAHLNLHINSLELGDSAVYFCASSLRTGPSTEAFFGQGTRLTVV.

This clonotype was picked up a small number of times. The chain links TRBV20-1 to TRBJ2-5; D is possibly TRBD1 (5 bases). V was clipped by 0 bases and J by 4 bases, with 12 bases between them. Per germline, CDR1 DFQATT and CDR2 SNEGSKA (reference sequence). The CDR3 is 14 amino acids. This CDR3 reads CSARDRAVGETQYF. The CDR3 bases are TGCAGTGCTAGAGACAGGGCGGTGGGAGAGACCCAGTACTTC.

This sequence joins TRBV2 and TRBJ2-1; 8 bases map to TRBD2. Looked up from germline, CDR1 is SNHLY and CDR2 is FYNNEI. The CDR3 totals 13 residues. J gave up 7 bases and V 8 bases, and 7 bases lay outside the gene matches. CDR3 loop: CASWGTRGNEQFF. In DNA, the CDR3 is TGTGCCAGCTGGGGGACTAGGGGAAATGAGCAGTTCTTC.

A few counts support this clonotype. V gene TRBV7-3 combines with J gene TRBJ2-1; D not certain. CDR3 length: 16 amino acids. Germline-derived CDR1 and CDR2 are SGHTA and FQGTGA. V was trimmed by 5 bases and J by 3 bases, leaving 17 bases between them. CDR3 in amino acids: CASSANFGAFYNEQFF. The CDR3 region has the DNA TGTGCCAGCAGCGCAAATTTCGGAGCATTCTACAATGAGCAGTTCTTC.

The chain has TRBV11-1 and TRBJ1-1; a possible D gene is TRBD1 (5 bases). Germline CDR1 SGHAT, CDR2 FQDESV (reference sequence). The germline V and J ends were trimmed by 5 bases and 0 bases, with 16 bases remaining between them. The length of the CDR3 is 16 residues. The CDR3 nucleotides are TGTGCCAGCAGCCAGGGTCCGGGGCAAGTGAACACTGAAGCTTTCTTT. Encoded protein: CASSQGPGQVNTEAFF.

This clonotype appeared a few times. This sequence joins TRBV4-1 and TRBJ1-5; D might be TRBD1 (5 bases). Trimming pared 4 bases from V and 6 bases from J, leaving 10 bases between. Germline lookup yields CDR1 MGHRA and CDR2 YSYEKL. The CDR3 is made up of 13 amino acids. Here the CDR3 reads CASSPQGFQPQHF. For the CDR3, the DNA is TGCGCCAGCAGCCCTCAGGGTTTTCAGCCCCAGCATTTT.

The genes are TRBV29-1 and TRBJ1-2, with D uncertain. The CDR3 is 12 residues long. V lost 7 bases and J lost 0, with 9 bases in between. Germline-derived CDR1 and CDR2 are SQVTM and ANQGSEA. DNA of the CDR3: TGCAGCGCCGGGTCCCCTAACTATGGCTACACCTTC. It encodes CSAGSPNYGYTF.

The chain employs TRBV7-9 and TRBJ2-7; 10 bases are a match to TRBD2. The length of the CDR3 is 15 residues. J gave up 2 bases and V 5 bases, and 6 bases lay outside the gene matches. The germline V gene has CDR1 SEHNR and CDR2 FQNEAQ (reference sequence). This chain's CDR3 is CASSPPGTSAYEQYF. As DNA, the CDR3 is TGTGCCAGCAGCCCCCCGGGGACTAGCGCCTACGAGCAGTACTTC.

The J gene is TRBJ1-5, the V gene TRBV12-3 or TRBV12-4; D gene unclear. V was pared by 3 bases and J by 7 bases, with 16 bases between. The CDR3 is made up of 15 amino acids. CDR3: CASSFRGSLRQPQHF. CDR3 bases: TGTGCCAGCAGTTTCAGAGGGAGTTTACGACAGCCCCAGCATTTT.

The CDR3 coding sequence is TGCAGCGTTGAAGATAGGCGGGGCACTGAAGCTTTCTTT. Amino acid sequence: CSVEDRRGTEAFF. This chain joins TRBV29-1 and TRBJ1-1; D is unclear. The CDR3 has 13 residues. The germline CDR1 and CDR2 sequences are SQVTM and ANQGSEA. Trimming shortened V by 0 bases and J by 4 bases, and 9 bases separated the two germline ends.

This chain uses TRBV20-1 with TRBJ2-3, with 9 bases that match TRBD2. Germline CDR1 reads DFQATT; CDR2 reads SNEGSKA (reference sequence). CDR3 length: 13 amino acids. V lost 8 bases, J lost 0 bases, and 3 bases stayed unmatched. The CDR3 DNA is TGCAGTTATACTAGCGGGAGCACAGATACGCAGTATTTT. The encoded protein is CSYTSGSTDTQYF.

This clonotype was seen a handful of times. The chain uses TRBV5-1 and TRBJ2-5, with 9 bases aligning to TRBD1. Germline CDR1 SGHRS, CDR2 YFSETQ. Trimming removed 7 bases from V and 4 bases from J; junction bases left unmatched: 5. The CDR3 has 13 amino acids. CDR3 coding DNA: TGCGCCAGCGGGACAGGGTTTAGAGAGACCCAGTACTTC. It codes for CASGTGFRETQYF.